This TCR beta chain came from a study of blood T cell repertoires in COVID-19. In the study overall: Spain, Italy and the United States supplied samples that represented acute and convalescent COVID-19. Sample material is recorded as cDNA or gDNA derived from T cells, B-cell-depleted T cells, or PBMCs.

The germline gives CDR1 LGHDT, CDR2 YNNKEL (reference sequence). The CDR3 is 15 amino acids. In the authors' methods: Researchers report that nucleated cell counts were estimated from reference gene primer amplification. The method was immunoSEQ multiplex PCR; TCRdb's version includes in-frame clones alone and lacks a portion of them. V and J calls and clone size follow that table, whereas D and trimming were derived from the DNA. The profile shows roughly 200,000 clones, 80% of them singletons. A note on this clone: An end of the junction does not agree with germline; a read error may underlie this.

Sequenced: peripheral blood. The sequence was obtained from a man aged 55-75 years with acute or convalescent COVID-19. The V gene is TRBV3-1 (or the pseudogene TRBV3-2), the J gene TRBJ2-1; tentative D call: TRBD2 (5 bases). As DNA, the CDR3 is TGTGCCAGCACCACCCGGGAAGGCCGTTACAGTGAGCAGTTCTTC. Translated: CASTTREGRYSEQFF.